Below are 10 T cell receptor beta chains sequenced from a single sample in a study of T-cell reconstitution after alpha-beta-depleted transplantation in children. Unique molecular identifiers were used to barcode this TCRbeta library. TCRdb reprocessed the PCR reads via MiXCR and lists one record per CDR3 protein. Here the sample spans a few hundred thousand distinct CDR3 sequences, 13% being singletons. The sequencing here drew on PBMCs, mostly from graft donor cells, taken 360 days after TCRalphabeta/CD19-depleted stem cell transplant. These receptors all come from a male patient between 5 and 17 years old who had a stem cell transplant for acute myeloid leukemia, so the T cells may come from the graft donor.

This clonotype showed up just a few times. The chain has TRBV9 and TRBJ2-5, with TRBD1 matching 8 bases. Losses at the gene ends were 3 bases for V and 0 bases for J; bases not matched to a gene: 4. The CDR3 consists of 15 residues. The germline V gene has CDR1 SGDLS and CDR2 YYNGEE. The CDR3 sequence: CASSDRQGYQETQYF. The CDR3 nucleotides read TGTGCCAGCAGCGACCGACAGGGGTACCAAGAGACCCAGTACTTC. The entire variable domain, with the rest obtained from reference TRBV9 and TRBJ2-5, is as follows: DSGVTQTPKHLITATGQRVTLRCSPRSGDLSVYWYQQSLDQGLQFLIQYYNGEERAKGNILERFSAQQFPDLHSELNLSSLELGDSALYFCASSDRQGYQETQYFGPGTRLLVL.

This clonotype was seen more than once but under ten times. V usage is TRBV6-2 or TRBV6-3 and J usage is TRBJ2-1, with D uncertain. The CDR3 loop spans 18 amino acids. Trimming took 0 bases from V and 8 from J, leaving 23 bases between them. The germline gives CDR1 MNHEY, CDR2 SVGEGT. CDR3 in DNA: TGTGCCAGCAGTTACTCTGAAAGGGTTAATTTGTTTGACGATGAGCAGTTCTTC. This gives the protein CASSYSERVNLFDDEQFF.

This clonotype showed up many times. V usage is TRBV5-1 and J usage is TRBJ1-2; tentative D call: TRBD1 (5 bases). The CDR3 covers 14 residues. Germline-derived CDR1 and CDR2 are SGHRS and YFSETQ. The V end lost 1 base, the J end lost 2 bases, and 9 bases lay between the germline ends. Written as DNA, the CDR3 is TGCGCCAGCAGCTTGATGGGACGGAACTATGGCTACACCTTC. This gives the protein CASSLMGRNYGYTF.

This clonotype was counted many times. The chain recombines TRBV29-1 with TRBJ1-4; maybe TRBD1 (6 bases). The germline gives CDR1 SQVTM, CDR2 ANQGSEA. The length of the CDR3 is 14 residues. The ends were cut back, 7 bases at V and 6 bases at J, with 18 bases in the middle. The CDR3 here is CSAATGNWDEKLFF. CDR3 DNA: TGCAGCGCCGCTACAGGGAATTGGGATGAAAAACTGTTTTTT.

This clonotype has at least ten counts. The rearrangement links TRBV29-1 to TRBJ2-5, with D perhaps matching TRBD1 or TRBD2 (7 bases each). Germline V gene sequence: CDR1 SQVTM, CDR2 ANQGSEA. The V gene lost 7 bases and the J gene lost 3 bases, with 15 bases spanning the gap. This CDR3 spans 13 amino acids. The CDR3 DNA sequence: TGCAGCGCAGGGGGGGCTTACGAAGAGACCCAGTACTTC. Its protein product is CSAGGAYEETQYF.

The V call is TRBV9, the J call TRBJ2-3; D is uncertain. With 3 bases removed from V and 1 base from J, the gap between germline ends came to 9 bases. The CDR3 totals 14 residues. The germline V gene encodes CDR1 SGDLS and CDR2 YYNGEE. The CDR3, as DNA: TGTGCCAGCAGCGCCAAACTACGCACAGATACGCAGTATTTT. It yields the protein CASSAKLRTDTQYF.

V gene TRBV12-3 or TRBV12-4 combines with J gene TRBJ2-7; the match to TRBD1 covers 11 bases. The CDR3 is made up of 17 amino acids. The V and J ends lost 4 bases and 4 bases, in that order; junction bases with no gene match: 12. The CDR3 nucleotides are TGTGCCAGCAGTTCGGGACAGGGGGATTGGGCACGGTACGAGCAGTACTTC. Residues: CASSSGQGDWARYEQYF.

This chain joins TRBV6-4 and TRBJ2-1; 8 positions match TRBD1. Germline V gene sequence: CDR1 MRHNA, CDR2 SNTAGT. The CDR3 runs 16 residues. With 6 bases clipped from V and 8 bases from J, the junction kept 15 bases outside the gene matches. CDR3 DNA: TGTGCCAGCAGCAAACTTACCGGGACAGGAGTGCATGAGCAGTTCTTC. Protein sequence: CASSKLTGTGVHEQFF.

The chain is built from TRBV12-3 or TRBV12-4 and TRBJ2-2, with D unclear. The CDR3 spans 15 residues. V lost 5 bases and J 4 bases, leaving 14 bases between the germline ends. In DNA, the CDR3 is TGTGCCAGCAGTCCTAGGACCCGCGGCACCGGGGAGCTGTTTTTT. This translates into CASSPRTRGTGELFF.

The sample holds a few counts of this clonotype. J is TRBJ2-7 and V is TRBV12-3 or TRBV12-4; TRBD1 is a possible D gene (5 bases). There are 15 residues in the CDR3. V was trimmed by 3 bases and J by 0 bases, leaving 12 bases between them. Here the CDR3 reads CASSFAHRFSYEQYF. The CDR3, as DNA: TGTGCCAGCAGTTTCGCGCACAGGTTCTCCTACGAGCAGTACTTC.